This T cell receptor beta chain emerged from a study of CD8 T cells in Susac syndrome. The V end was cut by 1 base, the J end by 1 base, with 10 bases between. This CDR3 is built from 16 residues. CDR1 is MNHNS, CDR2 SASEGT, per germline. TEMRA cells were FACS-enriched and CD8+ and CD4+ T cells negatively isolated. RNA amounts of about 0.5 to 1 ug underwent reverse transcription with random hexamers. From the immunoSEQ multiplex PCR reads, TCRdb called clonotypes with MiXCR, one entry per CDR3 protein. Of about 90,000 distinct CDR3 sequences detected, around 96% appear once; the ten largest clones hold more than 0.55%.

The material sequenced was CD8+ T cells from PBMCs. This receptor was identified in a human donor with Susac syndrome. The chain combines TRBV6-1 with TRBJ2-2; D not certain. The CDR3 bases are TGTGCCAGCAGTGAAGAAGGGTTTTGGAACACCGGGGAGCTGTTTTTT. It yields the protein CASSEEGFWNTGELFF.